This T cell receptor beta chain was identified in a study of vaccination and CD4 T cells after COVID-19. Study details: A CEFX pool, an HIV-1 Nef pool, or else no peptide went into the control cultures.

The V gene lost 2 bases and the J gene lost 5 bases, with 10 bases spanning the gap. CDR1 is LGHNT and CDR2 is FRNRAP in the germline V gene. The length of the CDR3 is 14 residues. A word on this clonotype: Its antigen is as yet unknown.

Sequencing of DNA taken from cultured CD4+ T cells relied on the Oncomine TCR Beta short-read assay. One entry per CDR3 protein results from TCRdb running MiXCR on the PCR reads. The sample holds about 20,000 distinct CDR3 sequences, around 45% seen once. As for treatment: approximately nine-day PBMC culture with coronavirus spike peptide pools or control peptides (ViraFEST assay). Before TCRs were sequenced, ViraFEST expanded antigen-specific T cells with peptide pools. The clonotype originates from a human donor who had recovered from COVID-19. Source material: CD4+ T cells from blood, cultured in vitro. The chain combines TRBV12-5 with TRBJ2-1; the D is unclear. The CDR3 nucleotides are TGTGCTAGTGGTTTGTTAGGGCAGAACAATGAGCAGTTCTTC. This encodes CASGLLGQNNEQFF.